Below are 11 T cell receptor beta chains sequenced from a single sample in a study of graft-versus-host responses after intestinal transplantation. TCRdb keeps only in-frame clones here, not all; method: immunoSEQ multiplex PCR. The table shows around 110,000 clones, with roughly 89% occurring only once. Their antigens are not known. The material was unstimulated CD4+ T cells sorted from spleen or lymph node cells, obtained before transplant. These receptors originate from a human donor who was the organ donor for an intestinal transplant.

This chain links TRBV6-1 with TRBJ2-7, with 11 bases fitting TRBD1. This CDR3 is built from 14 residues. The V segment lost 5 bases and the J segment 5 bases; nucleotides outside the gene matches: 5. Germline CDR1 MNHNS, CDR2 SASEGT. CDR3 loop: CASSSDRGLNEQYF. CDR3 nucleotide sequence: TGTGCCAGCAGTTCGGACAGGGGGCTGAACGAGCAGTACTTC.

CDR3: CASSLVFSGGAGSEQFF. The CDR3, as DNA: TGTGCCAGCAGCTTAGTGTTTAGCGGGGGGGCCGGGAGTGAGCAGTTCTTC. The chain recombines TRBV7-2 with TRBJ2-1, with 11 bases matching TRBD2. The CDR3 covers 17 residues. CDR1 and CDR2 (germline): SGHTA, FQGNSA. V trimming: 1 base; J trimming: 9 bases; junction bases outside the gene matches: 11.

This rearrangement joins TRBV19 to TRBJ1-1; a weak D match, TRBD1 (5 bases). Trimming took 5 bases from V and 1 from J, leaving 8 bases between them. CDR1 is LNHDA, CDR2 SQIVND, per germline (reference sequence). This CDR3 is built from 13 residues. The chain's CDR3 is CASSFQGNTEAFF. DNA of the CDR3: TGTGCCAGTAGTTTCCAGGGGAACACTGAAGCTTTCTTT.

The chain is built from TRBV7-2 and TRBJ1-2; D gene uncertain. Per germline, CDR1 SGHTA and CDR2 FQGNSA. The V end was cut by 1 base, the J end by 4 bases, with 16 bases between. CDR3 length equals 16 residues. The CDR3 region has the DNA TGTGCCAGCAGCTTAGGGACTTCTATTTCGAGCTATGGCTACACCTTC. It encodes CASSLGTSISSYGYTF.

The chain is built from TRBV27 and TRBJ2-3; TRBD2 aligns across 9 bases. Germline CDR1 MNHEY, CDR2 SMNVEV (reference sequence). This CDR3 has 15 residues. The trim removed 4 bases at V and 5 bases at J, leaving 7 bases unmatched. The CDR3: CASSSALAGEDTQYF. CDR3 DNA sequence: TGTGCCAGCAGTTCTGCCTTAGCGGGAGAAGATACGCAGTATTTT.

The gene calls are TRBV5-5 and TRBJ1-1; D gene unclear. CDR1 is SGHKS, CDR2 YYEKEE, per germline (reference sequence). Trimming stripped 0 bases from V and 2 bases from J, with 14 bases between. This CDR3 is built from 16 residues. CDR3 nucleotide sequence: TGTGCCAGCAGCTTGGAGGGAGCCCCAGGCAACACTGAAGCTTTCTTT. The encoded protein is CASSLEGAPGNTEAFF. The full variable domain, its missing parts supplied by reference TRBV5-5 and TRBJ1-1, is DAGVTQSPTHLIKTRGQQVTLRCSPISGHKSVSWYQQVLGQGPQFIFQYYEKEERGRGNFPDRFSARQFPNYSSELNVNALLLGDSALYLCASSLEGAPGNTEAFFGQGTRLTVV.

The chain recombines TRBV25-1 with TRBJ1-2; TRBD1 is a possible D gene (5 bases). V was cut by 3 bases and J by 3 bases, with 11 bases left in between. The CDR3 consists of 14 residues. Germline V lookup: CDR1 MGHDK, CDR2 SYGVNS. The CDR3 reads CASSDPPTDYGYTF. Written as DNA, the CDR3 is TGTGCCAGCAGTGATCCCCCGACAGACTATGGCTACACCTTC.

The chain employs TRBV19 and TRBJ2-3; D perhaps matches TRBD2 (7 bases). The CDR3 sequence is 17 residues long. CDR1 LNHDA and CDR2 SQIVND come from the germline V gene (reference sequence). Deletions cut 3 bases from V and 3 bases from J, with 19 bases between. The CDR3 here is CASSIGGARGRTDTQYF. The CDR3, as DNA: TGTGCCAGTAGTATTGGGGGGGCCAGGGGCAGGACAGATACGCAGTATTTT.

J is TRBJ1-5 and V is TRBV6-5, with TRBD1 identical over 10 bases. Germline CDR1 reads MNHEY; CDR2 reads SVGAGI. V shed 8 bases and J 10 bases; nucleotides not matched to a gene: 5. This CDR3 is built from 12 residues. CDR3 bases: TGTGCCAGCCGGGACAGGGGTTATCCCCAGCATTTT. It specifies CASRDRGYPQHF.

The table lists this clone with a few counts. Other DNA sequences in the same sample also yield this CDR3. V is TRBV7-3 and J is TRBJ1-1, with D perhaps matching TRBD1 (5 bases). In germline, CDR1 is SGHTA, CDR2 FQGTGA. The germline V and J ends were trimmed by 1 base and 5 bases, with 14 bases remaining between them. The CDR3 has 15 amino acids. This CDR3 reads CASSLNGGRGTEAFF. The CDR3 DNA is TGTGCCAGCAGCTTAAACGGGGGTCGGGGAACTGAAGCTTTCTTT.

This chain joins TRBV6-1 and TRBJ2-5; D might be TRBD2 (6 bases). Germline lookup yields CDR1 MNHNS and CDR2 SASEGT. The CDR3 contains 14 residues. Trimming took 5 bases from V and 2 from J, leaving 12 bases between them. CDR3 sequence reads: CASSWGGGQETQYF. CDR3 nucleotide sequence: TGTGCCAGCAGTTGGGGAGGAGGGCAAGAGACCCAGTACTTC.